The 10 T cell receptor beta chains given below trace back to one sample, sequenced in a study of T cell repertoires in cytomegalovirus infection. The antigens for these receptors are not known. TCRdb reanalysed the reads using MiXCR and keeps one entry per CDR3 protein. Here the sample spans tens of thousands of distinct CDR3 sequences, roughly a fifth being singletons. Source: CD8+ T cells from cultured PBMCs, taken from culture after CMV antigen stimulation. The receptors here all came from a human donor in good health (CMV status not recorded). Some clones in this sample may be carry-over from other donors' samples.

V and J are TRBV4-3 and TRBJ1-2; weak D call: TRBD1 (6 bases). V was shortened by 0 bases and J by 7 bases, with 15 bases between the two germline ends. This CDR3 is 15 amino acids long. Germline lookup yields CDR1 LGHNA and CDR2 YSLEER. CDR3 DNA sequence: TGCGCCAGCAGCCAAGAAACCAGGGGTACGATTGGCTACACCTTC. As protein: CASSQETRGTIGYTF.

CDR3 region: CASRSGTEAFF. Written as DNA, the CDR3 is TGTGCCAGCAGGAGTGGCACTGAAGCTTTCTTT. The gene calls are TRBV7-6 and TRBJ1-1, with D uncertain. The CDR3 spans 11 residues. V was pared by 6 bases and J by 4 bases, with 6 bases between. Germline CDR1 and CDR2: SGHVS and FNYEAQ.

This clonotype was seen a few times. This CDR3 reads CASSPPGTGNTEAFF. The CDR3 bases are TGTGCCAGCAGCCCACCCGGGACAGGGAACACTGAAGCTTTCTTT. The chain is built from TRBV7-9 and TRBJ1-1; TRBD1 matches at 8 bases. The V gene's germline CDR1 is SEHNR and CDR2 FQNEAQ (reference sequence). J lost 1 base, V lost 5 bases, and 6 bases had no gene match. This CDR3 is 15 amino acids long.

The chain carries TRBV4-1 and TRBJ2-3, with 9 positions matching TRBD2. Germline V gives CDR1 MGHRA, CDR2 YSYEKL. Trimming took 5 bases from V and 5 from J; bases not matched to a gene: 14. This CDR3 comprises 17 residues. The CDR3 region has the DNA TGCGCCAGCAGCTCAGGGGTAGCGGGGGCCCCAGGAGATACGCAGTATTTT. Amino acids: CASSSGVAGAPGDTQYF.

The chain carries TRBV4-1 and TRBJ1-5, with 9 bases lining up with TRBD1. CDR3 length: 15 amino acids. J gave up 1 base and V 4 bases, and 2 bases lay outside the gene matches. From germline, CDR1 is MGHRA and CDR2 YSYEKL. The CDR3 coding sequence is TGCGCCAGCAGCCCACAGGGGGCAAGCAATCAGCCCCAGCATTTT. It encodes CASSPQGASNQPQHF.

The chain joins TRBV9 to TRBJ1-4, with TRBD1 matching over 11 bases. The CDR3 contains 17 residues. Unmatched junction bases numbered 9, after V lost 4 bases and J lost 4 bases. The germline gives CDR1 SGDLS, CDR2 YYNGEE. CDR3 DNA: TGTGCCAGCAGCTTAAGATCCGGGACAGGGGGTAATGAAAAACTGTTTTTT. Translation: CASSLRSGTGGNEKLFF.

V is TRBV4-3 and J is TRBJ2-3, with D uncertain. With 0 bases removed from V and 3 bases from J, the gap between germline ends came to 7 bases. The CDR3 length is 14 residues. Germline lookup yields CDR1 LGHNA and CDR2 YSLEER. DNA for the CDR3: TGCGCCAGCAGCCAAGATAGGTTAACAGATACGCAGTATTTT. Protein sequence: CASSQDRLTDTQYF.

The chain joins TRBV29-1 to TRBJ1-2; D gene unclear. V shed 1 base and J shed 8 bases, with 8 bases lying between them. The germline V gene has CDR1 SQVTM and CDR2 ANQGSEA. This CDR3 is built from 11 residues. In DNA form, the CDR3 reads TGCAGCGTTGAAGGACGGCGCGGCTACACCTTC. Translation gives CSVEGRRGYTF.

This clonotype was counted a few times. The rearrangement joins TRBV12-3 or TRBV12-4 to TRBJ2-2; TRBD1 is a possible D gene (5 bases). The CDR3 runs 15 residues. Trimming cost V 6 bases and J 4 bases, with 15 bases left between them. As DNA, the CDR3 is TGTGCCAGCAGCCCCAGACCAGGGTTCACCGGGGAGCTGTTTTTT. Translated: CASSPRPGFTGELFF.

J is TRBJ1-5 and V is TRBV27, with D perhaps matching TRBD1 (5 bases). The CDR3 is 14 amino acids. V was cut by 6 bases and J by 3 bases, with 12 bases left in between. Germline CDR1 and CDR2: MNHEY and SMNVEV (reference sequence). The CDR3, as DNA: TGTGCCAGCAGACCAGGGTGGCCCAATCAGCCCCAGCATTTT. This codes for CASRPGWPNQPQHF.